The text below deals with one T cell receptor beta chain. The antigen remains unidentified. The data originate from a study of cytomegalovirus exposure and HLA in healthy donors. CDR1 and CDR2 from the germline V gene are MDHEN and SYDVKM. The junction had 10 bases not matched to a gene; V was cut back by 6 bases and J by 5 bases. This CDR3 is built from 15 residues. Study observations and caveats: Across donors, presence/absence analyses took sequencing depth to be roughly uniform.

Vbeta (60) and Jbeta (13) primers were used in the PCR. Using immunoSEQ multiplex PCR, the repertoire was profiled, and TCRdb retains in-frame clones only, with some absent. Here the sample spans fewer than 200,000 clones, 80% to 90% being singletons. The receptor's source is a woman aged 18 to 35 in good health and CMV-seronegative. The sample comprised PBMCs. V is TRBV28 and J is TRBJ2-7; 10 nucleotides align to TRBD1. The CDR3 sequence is CASSVAGTGDDEQYF. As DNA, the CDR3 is TGTGCCAGCAGCGTAGCCGGGACAGGGGATGACGAGCAGTACTTC.